The TCR beta chain described here comes from a study of cytomegalovirus exposure and HLA in healthy donors. In germline, CDR1 is MDHEN, CDR2 SYDVKM. Trimming removed 7 bases at V and 8 bases at J, with 12 bases between. This CDR3 is 13 amino acids long. Primers: 60 Vbeta forward and 13 Jbeta reverse. Sequenced by immunoSEQ multiplex PCR; TCRdb stores in-frame clones only, minus some. Of roughly 250,000 clones listed, 75% to 90% were seen once; the top ten hold about 0.28%. Comments on this clone: The target antigen is unknown.

The study, taken as a whole, reports: Because they were indistinguishable, some V segments, including TRBV6-2 and TRBV6-3, were excluded.

Sequenced sample: PBMCs. This receptor was taken from a girl under 10 years old in good health and CMV-seronegative. The chain has TRBV28 and TRBJ1-6; TRBD1 is a possible D gene (5 bases). The CDR3 sequence: CASTPVGDSPLHF. DNA for the CDR3: TGTGCCAGCACCCCGGTAGGGGATTCACCCCTCCACTTT.